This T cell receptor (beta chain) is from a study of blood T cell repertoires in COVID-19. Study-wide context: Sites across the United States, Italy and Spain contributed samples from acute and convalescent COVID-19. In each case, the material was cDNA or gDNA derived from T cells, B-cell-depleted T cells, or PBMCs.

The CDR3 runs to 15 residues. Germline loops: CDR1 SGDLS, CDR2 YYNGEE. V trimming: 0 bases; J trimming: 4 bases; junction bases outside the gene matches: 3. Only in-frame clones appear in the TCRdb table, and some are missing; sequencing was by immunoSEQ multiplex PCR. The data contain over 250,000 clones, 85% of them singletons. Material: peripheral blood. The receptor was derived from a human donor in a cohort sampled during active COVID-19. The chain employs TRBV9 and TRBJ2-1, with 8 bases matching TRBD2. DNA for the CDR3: TGTGCCAGCAGCGTAGGGTCGGGAGGGTACAATGAGCAGTTCTTC. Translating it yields CASSVGSGGYNEQFF.